These 18 T cell receptor beta chains were sequenced from one sample in a study of T-cell memory formation after mild COVID-19. TCRdb analysed the 5' RACE reads with MiXCR anew, one entry per CDR3 protein. The sample has 530,000 or so distinct CDR3 sequences; 17% are singletons. Specimen: PBMCs or a T cell subset sorted from them (not recorded which). All receptors derive from an adult woman who had mild COVID-19 (a few samples of this study predate the infection). Cell type and time point are not known.

V is TRBV10-3 and J is TRBJ2-1; tentative D call: TRBD1 (5 bases). Germline loops: CDR1 ENHRY, CDR2 SYGVKD. Trimming shortened V by 3 bases and J by 0 bases, and 9 bases separated the two germline ends. This CDR3 region has 15 residues. CDR3 region: CAISDRASSYNEQFF. The DNA for the CDR3 is TGTGCCATCAGTGACAGGGCCAGCTCCTACAATGAGCAGTTCTTC.

This clonotype was observed a few times. The V call is TRBV7-2, the J call TRBJ1-1, with a possible D match to TRBD1 (5 bases). Between the trimmed V and J ends, which lost 2 bases and 2 bases, there was a span of 9 bases. Germline V gene data show CDR1 as SGHTA and CDR2 as FQGNSA. This CDR3 has 14 amino acids. CDR3 loop: CASSLRDPNTEAFF. CDR3 DNA: TGTGCCAGCAGCTTAAGGGACCCAAACACTGAAGCTTTCTTT.

The chain carries TRBV9 and TRBJ1-4; D may be TRBD1 (5 bases). The CDR3 runs 16 residues. V shed 0 bases and J shed 7 bases, with 16 bases lying between them. Germline V gene data show CDR1 as SGDLS and CDR2 as YYNGEE. Here the CDR3 DNA reads TGTGCCAGCAGCGTAGATAGCTTGGGGACGACTGAAAAACTGTTTTTT. It codes for CASSVDSLGTTEKLFF.

This clonotype was seen more than once but under ten times. The chain has TRBV12-3 or TRBV12-4 and TRBJ2-1, with TRBD2 matching 9 bases. J gave up 11 bases and V 6 bases, and 11 bases lay outside the gene matches. This CDR3 is 14 amino acids long. CDR3 coding DNA: TGTGCCAGCAGGACGCCGGGACTAGCTAGTAAGCAGTTCTTC. Encoded protein: CASRTPGLASKQFF.

V gene TRBV7-9 combines with J gene TRBJ2-1; the match to TRBD2 covers 7 bases. The CDR3 has 13 amino acids. The trim removed 5 bases at V and 8 bases at J, leaving 6 bases unmatched. Germline values: CDR1 SEHNR, CDR2 FQNEAQ (reference sequence). The CDR3 loop is CASSPQRGDEQFF. DNA of the CDR3: TGTGCCAGCAGCCCACAGCGGGGTGATGAGCAGTTCTTC.

V gene TRBV29-1 combines with J gene TRBJ1-3; 9 nucleotides agree with TRBD1. This CDR3 is 16 amino acids long. Germline V lookup: CDR1 SQVTM, CDR2 ANQGSEA. Trimming removed 1 base from V and 3 bases from J; junction bases left unmatched: 7. This CDR3 reads CSVEVPGQGNGNTIYF. CDR3 sequence (DNA): TGCAGCGTTGAAGTTCCGGGACAGGGAAATGGAAACACCATATATTTT.

The chain carries TRBV19 and TRBJ2-1; TRBD2 aligns across 8 bases. The CDR3 extends over 14 amino acids. Unmatched junction bases numbered 7, after V lost 5 bases and J lost 7 bases. Per the germline V gene, CDR1 is LNHDA and CDR2 is SQIVND (reference sequence). The CDR3 spells CASSPGLGSNEQFF. The CDR3 DNA follows: TGTGCCAGTAGTCCGGGACTAGGGTCGAATGAGCAGTTCTTC.

This chain uses TRBV5-4 with TRBJ2-1; unclear D gene. The germline CDR1 and CDR2 sequences are SGHNT and YYREEE (reference sequence). Trimming left V 4 bases short and J 4 bases short, with 15 bases between. This CDR3 spans 15 amino acids. CDR3 sequence: CASSGEPKWYNEQFF. The DNA for the CDR3 is TGTGCCAGCAGCGGAGAACCGAAATGGTACAATGAGCAGTTCTTC.

This clonotype has only a few counts. J is TRBJ2-2 and V is TRBV5-1; a weak D match, TRBD1 (6 bases). V lost 4 bases, J lost 7 bases, and 14 bases lay in between. The CDR3 covers 14 residues. Germline V lookup: CDR1 SGHRS, CDR2 YFSETQ. Here the CDR3 reads CASSRDIEHGELFF. CDR3 DNA: TGCGCCAGCAGCCGGGACATTGAACACGGGGAGCTGTTTTTT.

This clonotype was recorded a few times. The chain carries TRBV20-1 and TRBJ2-7, with 7 nucleotides matching TRBD2. V shed 6 bases, J shed 0 bases, and the junction held 11 bases outside the gene matches. CDR3 length: 15 amino acids. Germline CDR1 DFQATT, CDR2 SNEGSKA (reference sequence). CDR3 nucleotide sequence: TGCAGTGCGTCAGGTGGCGGGACTAACTCCTACGAGCAGTACTTC. Amino acids: CSASGGGTNSYEQYF.

V gene TRBV9 combines with J gene TRBJ1-4, with D tentatively TRBD1 (6 bases). Per the germline V gene, CDR1 is SGDLS and CDR2 is YYNGEE. The CDR3 has 14 residues. Trimming pared 6 bases from V and 6 bases from J, leaving 15 bases between. CDR3 nucleotides: TGTGCCAGCACCCGCGGGGGGGGGCATGAAAAACTGTTTTTT. Translating gives CASTRGGGHEKLFF.

CDR3 region: CASSGLAVYEQYF. CDR3 nucleotides: TGTGCCAGCAGCGGACTAGCGGTCTACGAGCAGTACTTC. This chain connects TRBV7-6 to TRBJ2-7; 10 bases map to TRBD2. The V gene's germline CDR1 is SGHVS and CDR2 FNYEAQ. The CDR3 totals 13 residues. V lost 5 bases, J lost 3 bases, and 1 base stayed unmatched. The variable domain in full, with the rest retrieved from reference TRBV7-6 and TRBJ2-7, is GAGVSQSPRYKVTKRGQDVALRCDPISGHVSLYWYRQALGQGPEFLTYFNYEAQQDKSGLPNDRFSAERPEGSISTLTIQRTEQRDSAMYRCASSGLAVYEQYFGPGTRLTVT.

The chain has TRBV4-1 and TRBJ2-1, with D perhaps given as TRBD1 or TRBD2 (5 bases each). V was trimmed by 2 bases and J by 0 bases, leaving 14 bases between them. The V gene's germline CDR1 is MGHRA and CDR2 YSYEKL. The CDR3 has 17 amino acids. CDR3 sequence (DNA): TGCGCCAGCAGCCAAAGGGACCTCTGGAGCTCCTACAATGAGCAGTTCTTC. It translates to CASSQRDLWSSYNEQFF.

This rearrangement joins TRBV29-1 to TRBJ2-7; 8 bases are a match to TRBD1. Germline V CDR1 and CDR2: SQVTM, ANQGSEA. J was trimmed by 7 bases and V by 7 bases; bases with no gene match: 6. There are 11 residues in the CDR3. The CDR3 reads CSAQGAGEQYF. CDR3 nucleotides: TGCAGCGCCCAGGGGGCGGGTGAGCAGTACTTC.

The chain employs TRBV30 and TRBJ2-3; 8 bases align to TRBD2. This CDR3 is 13 amino acids long. Germline V CDR1 and CDR2: GTSNPN, SVGIG (reference sequence). Trimming took 8 bases from V and 2 from J; bases not matched to a gene: 6. The CDR3 nucleotides read TGTGCCAAGGGAGCGGGAGTCACAGATACGCAGTATTTT. Translation: CAKGAGVTDTQYF.

The CDR3 loop is CSALTGPGELFF. CDR3 DNA sequence: TGCAGTGCTTTGACAGGGCCCGGGGAGCTGTTTTTT. This rearrangement joins TRBV20-1 to TRBJ2-2, with 7 bases identical to TRBD1. Trimming removed 5 bases from V and 6 bases from J; junction bases left unmatched: 3. Germline V gene lookup returns CDR1 DFQATT and CDR2 SNEGSKA (reference sequence). CDR3 size: 12 residues.

The sample holds a few counts of this clonotype. V usage is TRBV7-9 and J usage is TRBJ2-2; maybe TRBD2 (5 bases). CDR3 size: 10 residues. CDR1 is SEHNR, CDR2 FQNEAQ, per germline (reference sequence). Trimming removed 10 bases from V and 10 bases from J, with 10 bases in between. CDR3 sequence reads: CATRREELFF. The CDR3 coding sequence is TGTGCCACACGACGGGAGGAGCTGTTTTTT.

This clonotype occurred a few times. The chain uses TRBV27 and TRBJ1-1; D may be TRBD1 (5 bases). The germline CDR1 and CDR2 sequences are MNHEY and SMNVEV (reference sequence). This CDR3 region has 14 residues. The ends were cut back, 3 bases at V and 3 bases at J, with 11 bases in the middle. The chain's CDR3 is CASSFNGAYTEAFF. DNA for the CDR3: TGTGCCAGCAGTTTCAATGGGGCGTACACTGAAGCTTTCTTT.